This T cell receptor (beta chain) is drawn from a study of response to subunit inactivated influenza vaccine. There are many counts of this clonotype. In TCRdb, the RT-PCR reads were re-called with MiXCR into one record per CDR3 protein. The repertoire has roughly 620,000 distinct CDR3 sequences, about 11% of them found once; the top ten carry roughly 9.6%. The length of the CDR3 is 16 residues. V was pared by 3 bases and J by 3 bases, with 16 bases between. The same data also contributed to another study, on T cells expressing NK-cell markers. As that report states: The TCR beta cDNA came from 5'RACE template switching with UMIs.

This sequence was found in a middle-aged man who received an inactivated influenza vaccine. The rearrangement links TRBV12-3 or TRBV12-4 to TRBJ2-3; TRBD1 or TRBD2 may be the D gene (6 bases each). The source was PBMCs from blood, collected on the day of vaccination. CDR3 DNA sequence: TGTGCCAGCAGTTTGAGGGGGAGGAGCGGTACAGATACGCAGTATTTT. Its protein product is CASSLRGRSGTDTQYF.